These T cell receptor beta chains were read from a single sample in a study of quantifying T cell responses using KT2 cells. TCRdb reprocessed the UMI-ligation and nested PCR reads with MiXCR, giving one entry per CDR3 protein. The sample carries about 32,000 distinct CDR3 sequences, less than 7.5% recorded once. The sample was PBMCs spiked with cells of the T cell clone KT2. The source is a human donor. Both conserved end residues are part of each CDR3. D genes are given only for firm matches. Size is omitted from some rows. Given values are once, few, many or a class for expanded clones.

len	abundance	v_gene	d_gene	j_gene	CDR3aa	CDR3nt
14	-	TRBV11-2	TRBD1	TRBJ1-2	CASSPLRGRNGYTF	TGTGCCAGCAGCCCATTGAGGGGGCGGAATGGCTACACCTTC
18	-	TRBV6-5	TRBD2	TRBJ2-4	CASSPFSGGYLAKNIQYF	TGTGCCAGCAGCCCCTTTAGCGGGGGGTACCTAGCCAAAAACATTCAGTACTTC
15	many	TRBV5-1	-	TRBJ2-6	CASSLRYSGANVLTF	TGCGCCAGCAGCTTGAGGTACTCTGGGGCCAACGTCCTGACTTTC
15	many	TRBV7-9	TRBD2	TRBJ2-7	CASSLELAGAYEQYF	TGTGCCAGCAGCTTAGAACTAGCGGGGGCCTACGAGCAGTACTTC
20	many	TRBV15	TRBD1	TRBJ1-5	CATSRASYKDGQEALWPQHF	TGTGCCACCAGCAGAGCTTCCTATAAAGACGGACAGGAGGCTTTGTGGCCCCAGCATTTT
12	many	TRBV24-1	-	TRBJ1-5	CATSYGDQPQHF	TGTGCCACCAGTTATGGGGATCAGCCCCAGCATTTT
15	-	TRBV2	-	TRBJ2-3	CASSSQGNKADTQYF	TGTGCCAGCAGTTCTCAGGGGAACAAAGCAGATACGCAGTATTTT
15	many	TRBV7-9	TRBD1	TRBJ1-6	CASSSGQDIGSPLHF	TGTGCCAGCAGCTCTGGACAGGATATAGGGTCACCCCTCCACTTT
16	many	TRBV5-1	TRBD1	TRBJ1-1	CASSLGIRDRGQFAFF	TGCGCCAGCAGCTTGGGGATCCGGGACAGGGGGCAATTTGCTTTCTTT
12	-	TRBV5-6	-	TRBJ2-7	CASSLVSAGQYF	TGTGCCAGCAGCTTGGTATCGGCAGGGCAGTACTTC
16	few	TRBV7-8	-	TRBJ2-7	CASSHRRGTDAYEQYF	TGTGCCAGCAGCCACAGACGCGGGACAGATGCCTACGAGCAGTACTTC
15	many	TRBV10-3	-	TRBJ1-6	CAISESEGPGSPLHF	TGTGCCATCAGTGAGTCGGAAGGGCCGGGGTCACCCCTCCACTTT
14	few	TRBV2	-	TRBJ1-1	CASETDSGITEAFF	TGTGCCAGCGAGACGGACAGCGGAATCACTGAAGCTTTCTTT
16	-	TRBV3-1	-	TRBJ2-5	CASSHSLPRVEETQYF	TGTGCCAGCAGCCACTCCCTCCCTAGGGTTGAAGAGACCCAGTACTTC
13	-	TRBV9	-	TRBJ2-1	CASSATSRNEQFF	TGTGCCAGCAGCGCCACTAGCAGGAATGAGCAGTTCTTC
14	few	TRBV7-9	TRBD1	TRBJ2-1	CASRPWTGYNEQFF	TGTGCCAGCAGACCCTGGACAGGGTACAATGAGCAGTTCTTC
16	many	TRBV5-1	-	TRBJ1-4	CASSSLPGTSNEKLFF	TGCGCCAGCAGCTCACTACCAGGGACCTCTAATGAAAAACTGTTTTTT
15	many	TRBV20-1	-	TRBJ1-4	CSARDSRGRNEKLFF	TGCAGTGCTAGAGATTCCAGGGGCCGTAATGAAAAACTGTTTTTT
12	few	TRBV2	-	TRBJ2-7	CASSEGLDEQYF	TGTGCCAGCAGTGAAGGGCTCGACGAGCAGTACTTC
14	many	TRBV5-1	-	TRBJ2-5	CASSEGQAGQTQYF	TGCGCCAGCAGCGAGGGACAAGCCGGACAGACCCAGTACTTC
14	many	TRBV7-2	-	TRBJ1-1	CASSPYRVQAEAFF	TGTGCCAGCAGCCCCTACAGGGTCCAGGCTGAAGCTTTCTTT
11	few	TRBV29-1	-	TRBJ1-6	CSSPQDSPLHF	TGCAGCTCCCCCCAGGATTCACCCCTCCACTTT
14	-	TRBV20-1	TRBD1	TRBJ2-1	CSASPGTGQNEQFF	TGCAGTGCGAGTCCCGGGACAGGGCAGAATGAGCAGTTCTTC
17	-	TRBV7-9	TRBD1	TRBJ2-2	CASVTDRVIANTGELFF	TGTGCCAGCGTAACTGACAGGGTCATCGCGAACACCGGGGAGCTGTTTTTT
13	many	TRBV5-1	TRBD1	TRBJ1-1	CASRRDRDTEAFF	TGCGCCAGCAGAAGGGACAGGGACACTGAAGCTTTCTTT
15	-	TRBV12-3/TRBV12-4	-	TRBJ1-2	CASSLSGWRYYGYTF	TGTGCCAGCAGTTTATCTGGCTGGCGATACTATGGCTACACCTTC
17	-	TRBV5-1	TRBD1	TRBJ1-6	CASSLGTGVSLNSPLHF	TGCGCCAGCAGCTTGGGGACAGGGGTGTCCCTAAATTCACCCCTCCACTTT
13	-	TRBV27	-	TRBJ2-3	CASSFGVTDTQYF	TGTGCCAGCAGTTTCGGGGTGACAGATACGCAGTATTTT
15	-	TRBV19	-	TRBJ1-3	CASSELLGSGNTIYF	TGTGCCAGTAGCGAACTCCTCGGCTCTGGAAACACCATATATTTT
13	few	TRBV6-5	-	TRBJ2-1	CASSKGGTNEQFF	TGTGCCAGCAGTAAGGGGGGTACGAATGAGCAGTTCTTC
13	many	TRBV20-1	-	TRBJ2-1	CSVGGGPINEQFF	TGCAGTGTAGGGGGAGGGCCTATCAATGAGCAGTTCTTC
15	-	TRBV12-3/TRBV12-4	TRBD2	TRBJ2-2	CASNIKRGGTGELFF	TGTGCCAGCAATATAAAAAGGGGAGGGACCGGGGAGCTGTTTTTT
18	many	TRBV4-3	TRBD2	TRBJ2-6	CASSLSGGGYPGANVLTF	TGCGCCAGCAGTCTCTCTGGCGGGGGATATCCTGGGGCCAACGTCCTGACTTTC
17	many	TRBV20-1	TRBD2	TRBJ2-1	CSARVTSGRTSYNEQFF	TGCAGTGCTAGGGTTACTAGCGGACGAACCTCCTACAATGAGCAGTTCTTC
15	many	TRBV27	TRBD1	TRBJ2-1	CASSLNYLGQGEQFF	TGTGCCAGCAGTTTAAATTATCTGGGACAGGGTGAGCAGTTCTTC
12	many	TRBV29-1	-	TRBJ2-1	CSSTPSGMEQFF	TGCAGTTCGACACCATCGGGGATGGAGCAGTTCTTC
13	many	TRBV20-1	-	TRBJ1-2	CSAEFGSWGGYTF	TGCAGTGCTGAGTTTGGGAGTTGGGGTGGCTACACCTTC
14	many	TRBV3-1	TRBD1	TRBJ1-2	CASSPEQGFYGYTF	TGTGCCAGCAGCCCTGAACAGGGGTTTTATGGCTACACCTTC
14	-	TRBV11-3	TRBD2	TRBJ2-2	CASLTSGSPGELFF	TGTGCCAGCCTGACTAGCGGGAGCCCCGGGGAGCTGTTTTTT
12	many	TRBV29-1	-	TRBJ1-1	CSSRQVEAEAFF	TGCAGCTCCCGACAGGTAGAGGCTGAAGCTTTCTTT
12	many	TRBV29-1	-	TRBJ1-1	CSVSDPGAEAFF	TGCAGCGTATCTGACCCAGGCGCTGAAGCTTTCTTT
17	many	TRBV7-3	TRBD2	TRBJ2-3	CASSLTFAGGTTDTQYF	TGTGCCAGCAGCTTAACTTTTGCGGGAGGGACCACAGATACGCAGTATTTT
15	-	TRBV4-3	-	TRBJ2-3	CASSQEATSTDTQYF	TGCGCCAGCAGCCAAGAAGCAACTAGCACAGATACGCAGTATTTT
12	few	TRBV2	TRBD1	TRBJ1-2	CATETGEYGYTF	TGTGCCACCGAGACAGGGGAATATGGCTACACCTTC
16	many	TRBV16	-	TRBJ1-6	CASSQLPSSYNSPLHF	TGTGCCAGCAGCCAATTGCCCAGCTCCTATAATTCACCCCTCCACTTT
13	many	TRBV27	-	TRBJ2-7	CASKRSGFYEQYF	TGTGCCAGCAAGAGGTCTGGCTTCTACGAGCAGTACTTC
13	many	TRBV13	-	TRBJ1-5	CASSLTGNQPQHF	TGTGCCAGCAGCTTAACCGGGAATCAGCCCCAGCATTTT
15	few	TRBV4-2	TRBD2	TRBJ2-7	CASSQEPTSGYEQYF	TGTGCCAGCAGCCAAGAGCCGACTAGCGGCTACGAGCAGTACTTC
15	-	TRBV12-3/TRBV12-4	-	TRBJ2-6	CASSLSRAGANVLTF	TGTGCCAGCAGTCTCTCCAGAGCTGGGGCCAACGTCCTGACTTTC
16	-	TRBV5-1	-	TRBJ2-3	CASRGVGKVAGDTQYF	TGCGCCAGCAGGGGAGTAGGGAAGGTTGCCGGAGATACGCAGTATTTT
16	few	TRBV21-1	-	TRBJ2-7	CASSHRGMKAGPEQYF	TGTGCCAGCAGTCATAGGGGGATGAAAGCCGGACCCGAGCAGTACTTC
14	many	TRBV10-3	TRBD1	TRBJ1-2	CAISEGQGEYGYTF	TGTGCCATCAGTGAGGGACAGGGCGAATATGGCTACACCTTC
16	many	TRBV20-1	TRBD2	TRBJ2-3	CSANAGSGTVSDTQYF	TGCAGTGCTAACGCTGGAAGCGGGACGGTCTCAGATACGCAGTATTTT
14	many	TRBV29-1	-	TRBJ2-1	CSVDISVAPGEQFF	TGCAGCGTTGATATTAGTGTGGCGCCCGGTGAGCAGTTCTTC
17	few	TRBV5-6	-	TRBJ2-1	CASREVGTRSPYNEQFF	TGTGCCAGCAGGGAGGTGGGGACCAGGTCCCCCTACAATGAGCAGTTCTTC
14	few	TRBV12-3/TRBV12-4	TRBD1	TRBJ2-7	CASSLERGRYEQYF	TGTGCCAGCAGTTTGGAAAGGGGGCGTTACGAGCAGTACTTC
13	many	TRBV11-2	-	TRBJ1-2	CASSLVGGDGYTF	TGTGCCAGCAGCTTAGTTGGGGGTGATGGCTACACCTTC
18	-	TRBV13	TRBD2	TRBJ2-1	CASSPQGSGGSSYNEQFF	TGTGCCAGCAGCCCGCAGGGGAGCGGGGGGAGCTCCTACAATGAGCAGTTCTTC
15	-	TRBV7-9	-	TRBJ2-3	CASSPPASHTDTQYF	TGTGCCAGCAGCCCCCCGGCGAGCCACACAGATACGCAGTATTTT
15	many	TRBV19	TRBD2	TRBJ2-3	CASSLNGGGTDTQYF	TGTGCCAGTAGCCTGAACGGGGGGGGCACAGATACGCAGTATTTT